A selection of T cell receptor beta chains follows, all from one sample in a study of blood T cell repertoires in COVID-19. Profiling relied on immunoSEQ multiplex PCR, and the TCRdb table lists in-frame clones only, not all of them. The data hold around 280,000 clones, with 88% observed a single time. Input material: peripheral blood. The origin of the receptors is a woman aged 25 to 39 with COVID-19, enrolled during active disease. Both conserved end residues are part of each CDR3. A D gene is named only where the DNA matches it firmly. Clone size is not always given. Where it is, it says once, few, many or a class for expanded clones.

TRBJ2-3,-,TRBV4-3,TRBD2,CASSQVTSGRAVNTQYF,TGCGCCAGCAGCCAGGTTACTAGCGGGAGGGCCGTAAATACGCAGTATTTT
TRBJ2-1,-,TRBV5-6,-,CASSLGGLHNEQFF,TGTGCCAGCAGCTTGGGGGGACTCCACAATGAGCAGTTCTTC
TRBJ2-2,-,TRBV5-4,TRBD1,CASSPGQGPTGELFF,TGTGCCAGCAGCCCCGGACAGGGTCCCACCGGGGAGCTGTTTTTT
TRBJ2-7,-,TRBV28,TRBD2,CASSVLGLAGNEQYF,TGTGCCAGCAGTGTCTTGGGACTAGCGGGCAACGAGCAGTACTTC
TRBJ2-1,-,TRBV9,TRBD2,CASSPVGLVNEQFF,TGTGCCAGCAGCCCCGTGGGACTAGTGAATGAGCAGTTCTTC
TRBJ1-2,once,TRBV6-5,-,CASWAFNYGYTF,TGTGCCAGCTGGGCCTTTAACTATGGCTACACCTTC
TRBJ2-3,-,TRBV5-1,-,CASSPSLRDTQYF,TGCGCCAGCAGCCCGAGCCTTAGAGATACGCAGTATTTT
TRBJ2-3,-,TRBV7-3,-,CASSPGAPDTQYF,TGTGCCAGCAGCCCCGGAGCGCCAGATACGCAGTATTTT
TRBJ2-7,-,TRBV3-1/TRBV3-2,TRBD2,CASEASGHSYEQYF,TGTGCCAGCGAGGCTAGCGGGCACTCCTACGAGCAGTACTTC
TRBJ2-3,-,TRBV4-1,TRBD2,CASTPTSGSADTQYF,TGCGCCAGCACTCCGACTAGCGGGAGTGCAGATACGCAGTATTTT
TRBJ2-1,-,TRBV2,TRBD2,CASRPGLDYNEQFF,TGTGCCAGCAGGCCGGGACTAGACTACAATGAGCAGTTCTTC
TRBJ1-5,-,TRBV2,-,CASSVIRGGRNQPQHF,TGTGCCAGCAGTGTAATCCGGGGGGGGCGCAATCAGCCCCAGCATTTT
TRBJ2-5,-,TRBV6-5,-,CASRIRTTQETQYF,TGTGCCAGCAGAATTAGGACTACCCAAGAGACCCAGTACTTC
TRBJ1-4,once,TRBV11-2,TRBD1,CASSPRTGTEEKLFF,TGTGCCAGCAGCCCCCGGACAGGAACAGAGGAAAAACTGTTTTTT
TRBJ2-1,-,TRBV9,-,CASSARVGALGNEQFF,TGTGCCAGCAGCGCCCGGGTGGGGGCGCTCGGCAATGAGCAGTTCTTC
TRBJ2-7,-,TRBV6-1,TRBD2,CASSEAASGRYEQYF,TGTGCCAGCAGTGAGGCCGCTAGCGGGAGATACGAGCAGTACTTC
TRBJ2-5,-,TRBV5-4,TRBD1,CASSSTPGTGETQYF,TGTGCCAGCAGCTCTACTCCCGGGACAGGAGAGACCCAGTACTTC
TRBJ1-1,once,TRBV6-5,-,CASSYSPSDSSEAFF,TGTGCCAGCAGTTACTCACCATCGGACAGTAGCGAAGCTTTCTTT
TRBJ1-2,-,TRBV30,-,CAWTWGDNYGYTF,TGTGCCTGGACCTGGGGGGATAACTATGGCTACACCTTC
TRBJ2-1,-,TRBV29-1,-,CSGYSHEQFF,TGCAGCGGTTACTCGCATGAGCAGTTCTTC
TRBJ2-1,-,TRBV29-1,TRBD2,CSADLLAGGPNNEQFF,TGCAGCGCCGACCTTTTAGCGGGAGGGCCTAACAATGAGCAGTTCTTC
TRBJ2-7,-,TRBV27,TRBD2,CASSLAGGPSEQYF,TGTGCCAGCAGTTTGGCGGGAGGGCCGTCTGAGCAGTACTTC
TRBJ2-7,-,TRBV21-1,-,CASSPRGTSGDYEQYF,TGTGCCAGCAGCCCAAGAGGGACTAGCGGAGATTACGAGCAGTACTTC
TRBJ2-7,-,TRBV4-1,TRBD2,CASSQEPTSGFYEQYF,TGCGCCAGCAGCCAAGAACCGACTAGCGGTTTCTACGAGCAGTACTTC
TRBJ1-5,-,TRBV6-1,-,CASSEPGLPIVDQPQHF,TGTGCCAGCAGTGAACCGGGACTCCCAATAGTTGATCAGCCCCAGCATTTT
TRBJ1-4,once,TRBV28,TRBD1,CASSSTGGGRYFEKLFF,TGTGCCAGCAGTTCGACAGGGGGCGGGAGATACTTTGAAAAACTGTTTTTT
TRBJ1-2,-,TRBV12-3/TRBV12-4,TRBD1,CASSSGQGGGYTF,TGTGCCAGCAGTTCGGGACAGGGCGGAGGCTACACCTTC
TRBJ2-1,-,TRBV5-1,TRBD2,CASSSGTSGSYEQFF,TGCGCCAGCAGTTCCGGGACTAGCGGGAGTTATGAGCAGTTCTTC
TRBJ1-2,-,TRBV5-5,-,CASSFGRSNYGYTF,TGTGCCAGCAGCTTTGGGAGATCTAACTATGGCTACACCTTC
TRBJ1-2,-,TRBV6-4,TRBD1,CASSAGQGAYGYTF,TGTGCCAGCAGTGCCGGACAGGGGGCCTATGGCTACACCTTC
TRBJ1-5,-,TRBV7-8,-,CASSLVTARQPQHF,TGTGCCAGCAGCTTAGTGACAGCGCGGCAGCCCCAGCATTTT
TRBJ2-3,-,TRBV13,TRBD2,CASSTTSGRTDTQYF,TGTGCCAGCAGCACGACTAGCGGGAGAACAGATACGCAGTATTTT
TRBJ2-5,-,TRBV6-2/TRBV6-3,TRBD1,CASSYSTGEPQETQYF,TGTGCCAGCAGTTACTCTACAGGGGAGCCCCAAGAGACCCAGTACTTC
TRBJ1-2,-,TRBV4-2,TRBD1,CASSILQGENGYTF,TGTGCCAGCAGTATATTACAGGGGGAGAATGGCTACACCTTC
TRBJ2-7,-,TRBV19,-,CASSIGGGTYYEQYF,TGTGCCAGTAGTATAGGTGGCGGGACCTACTACGAGCAGTACTTC
TRBJ2-7,-,TRBV9,-,CASSVVGGASSEQYF,TGTGCCAGCAGCGTAGTGGGGGGGGCTAGTTCCGAGCAGTACTTC
TRBJ1-1,-,TRBV6-2/TRBV6-3,-,CASSHNTPYTEAFF,TGTGCCAGCAGTCACAATACACCTTACACTGAAGCTTTCTTT
TRBJ1-1,once,TRBV19,-,CASRSKPYTEAFF,TGTGCCAGTAGGTCAAAGCCGTACACTGAAGCTTTCTTT
TRBJ2-2,few,TRBV7-8,TRBD1,CASSSSDRVGTGELFF,TGTGCCAGCAGCTCTTCTGACAGGGTCGGGACCGGGGAGCTGTTTTTT
TRBJ1-3,-,TRBV13,-,CASSFTRSSGNTIYF,TGTGCCAGCAGCTTCACGAGGAGCTCTGGAAACACCATATATTTT
TRBJ2-5,-,TRBV4-1,TRBD1,CASSPWTGSRGETQYF,TGCGCCAGCAGCCCCTGGACAGGGTCTAGGGGAGAGACCCAGTACTTC
TRBJ2-7,-,TRBV2,-,CASTAAYSYEQYF,TGTGCCAGCACCGCCGCGTATTCCTACGAGCAGTACTTC
TRBJ1-1,-,TRBV3-1/TRBV3-2,-,CASSHAPNYRVPPEAFF,TGTGCCAGCAGCCATGCCCCCAATTACAGGGTCCCCCCTGAAGCTTTCTTT
TRBJ1-1,-,TRBV2,-,CASSGTARGTEAFF,TGTGCCAGCAGTGGGACAGCACGAGGGACTGAAGCTTTCTTT
TRBJ2-1,few,TRBV21-1,-,CASSKAYYRTRASYNEQFF,TGTGCCAGCAGCAAAGCTTATTACCGGACAAGGGCCTCCTACAATGAGCAGTTCTTC
TRBJ2-1,-,TRBV7-8,TRBD2,CASSFTTSGSVDEQFF,TGTGCCAGCAGCTTTACGACTAGCGGGAGTGTGGATGAGCAGTTCTTC
TRBJ2-7,-,TRBV24-1,TRBD2,CATSDFTRKFWTSRSYEQYF,TGTGCCACCAGTGATTTTACTCGGAAGTTTTGGACTAGCCGGAGCTACGAGCAGTACTTC
TRBJ2-3,-,TRBV19,-,CASSSGQPSTDTQYF,TGTGCCAGTAGTAGCGGACAGCCTAGCACAGATACGCAGTATTTT
TRBJ1-6,-,TRBV5-5,-,CASSLYASSYNSPLHF,TGTGCCAGCAGCTTGTACGCGAGCTCCTATAATTCACCCCTCCACTTT
TRBJ2-3,-,TRBV20-1,TRBD2,CSASNLAVDTDTQYF,TGCAGTGCAAGTAATCTAGCGGTGGACACAGATACGCAGTATTTT
TRBJ2-1,-,TRBV2,TRBD2,CASSRPDQREMNEQFF,TGTGCCAGCAGCAGACCAGACCAGCGGGAGATGAATGAGCAGTTCTTC